Listed below are T cell receptor beta chains from one sample, sequenced in a study of CD8 T cells in Susac syndrome. MiXCR, applied by TCRdb to the immunoSEQ multiplex PCR reads, yields one record per CDR3 protein. The sample includes about 120,000 distinct CDR3 sequences, about 95% of them seen just once. Specimen: CD4+ T cells from PBMCs. The receptors derive from a human donor in good health. Each CDR3 is given with its conserved first and last residue. Each record gives: J gene, V gene, D gene, clone size, CDR3 protein, CDR3 DNA. The D gene is left open where the match is weak. Size is omitted from some rows. Given values are once, few, many or a class for expanded clones.

TRBJ1-2,TRBV7-2,TRBD1,.,CASSLAWDSLGYTF,TGTGCCAGCAGCTTAGCCTGGGACAGCCTTGGCTACACCTTC
TRBJ1-6,TRBV24-1,.,once,CATSQNNSPLHF,TGTGCCACCAGTCAGAATAATTCACCCCTCCACTTT
TRBJ1-6,TRBV5-1,.,.,CASSLASGGGRSPLHF,TGCGCCAGCAGCTTGGCATCAGGCGGGGGACGTTCACCCCTCCACTTT
TRBJ2-7,TRBV3-1,TRBD2,.,CASSPLAGVTYEQYF,TGTGCCAGCAGCCCATTAGCGGGAGTTACCTACGAGCAGTACTTC
TRBJ2-4,TRBV20-1,TRBD2,once,CSASGGGIIAKNIQYF,TGCAGTGCTAGCGGCGGGGGGATTATAGCCAAAAACATTCAGTACTTC
TRBJ1-6,TRBV10-3,.,.,CAISEEGRTPLHF,TGTGCCATCAGTGAGGAGGGCAGGACACCCCTCCACTTT
TRBJ2-1,TRBV20-1,.,once,CSARGGRTDSYNEQFF,TGCAGTGCTAGAGGGGGAAGGACAGACTCCTACAATGAGCAGTTCTTC
TRBJ2-2,TRBV18,.,.,CASSPRRDTGELFF,TGTGCCAGCTCACCGAGGCGGGACACCGGGGAGCTGTTTTTT
TRBJ2-7,TRBV28,.,.,CASSFWERVHEQYF,TGTGCCAGCAGTTTTTGGGAGCGGGTCCACGAGCAGTACTTC
TRBJ2-3,TRBV6-1,TRBD2,.,CASSTGLAGVFADTQYF,TGTGCCAGCAGTACGGGCCTAGCGGGAGTATTTGCAGATACGCAGTATTTT
TRBJ2-7,TRBV3-1,.,.,CASSPLTGVYEQYF,TGTGCCAGCAGCCCCCTTACGGGAGTCTACGAGCAGTACTTC
TRBJ1-1,TRBV6-5,.,few,CASRRNTEAFF,TGTGCCAGCAGACGAAACACTGAAGCTTTCTTT
TRBJ1-2,TRBV23-1,.,.,CARKTRTVLDPYGYTF,TGCGCCAGGAAGACTCGTACCGTCTTAGACCCCTATGGCTACACCTTC
TRBJ1-4,TRBV7-9,.,.,CASSFAQTTNEKLFF,TGTGCCAGCAGCTTCGCGCAGACAACTAATGAAAAACTGTTTTTT
TRBJ2-2,TRBV6-5,.,once,CASSPQGGDTGELFF,TGTGCCAGCAGTCCACAGGGTGGGGACACCGGGGAGCTGTTTTTT
TRBJ2-4,TRBV9,TRBD1,.,CASSEGQGWAIQYF,TGTGCCAGCAGCGAGGGACAGGGGTGGGCCATTCAGTACTTC
TRBJ2-7,TRBV11-2,.,.,CASRGPSSYEQYF,TGTGCCAGCAGGGGACCCTCCAGCTACGAGCAGTACTTC